A selection of T cell receptor beta chains follows, all from one sample in a study of cytomegalovirus exposure and HLA in healthy donors. The protocol was immunoSEQ multiplex PCR, while the TCRdb copy is restricted to in-frame clones and leaves out a portion. The sample lists approximately 120,000 clones, 76% occurring once. Sequenced: PBMCs. These receptors were taken from a man aged 45-65 years in good health and CMV-seronegative. Each CDR3 is given with its conserved first and last residue. Each record gives: CDR3 DNA, CDR3 protein, clone size, J gene, D gene, V gene. D genes are given only for firm matches. A row's size may be missing; if present it is once, few, many or a size class.

TGTGCCAGCAGCTTAGGACAGGGACCGTATGGCTACACCTTC CASSLGQGPYGYTF - TRBJ1-2 TRBD1 TRBV7-8
TGTGCCAGCAGCTCTCGGGACATAGACTACAATGAGCAGTTCTTC CASSSRDIDYNEQFF - TRBJ2-1 - TRBV5-6
TGCAGCGTTTACCCACAAAAAATGAACACTGAAGCTTTCTTT CSVYPQKMNTEAFF - TRBJ1-1 - TRBV29-1
TGTGCCAGTAGACCGACAGGGACGATCCACAATGAGCAGTTCTTC CASRPTGTIHNEQFF - TRBJ2-1 TRBD1 TRBV19
TGTGCCAGCAGTGAAAATCGGGCAGGGGGGACTGAAGCTTTCTTT CASSENRAGGTEAFF few TRBJ1-1 TRBD1 TRBV25-1
TGTGCCAGCAGTTCCATGTCCCGGGACAGGGATAAAGGCCGCTCTGGGGCCAACGTCCTGACTTTC CASSSMSRDRDKGRSGANVLTF - TRBJ2-6 TRBD1 TRBV27
TGCGCCAGCAGCTTGGCTTTGGGGGGTGCTGGCGGCTACACCTTC CASSLALGGAGGYTF - TRBJ1-2 - TRBV5-1
TGTGCCAGCAGCCAAGAAATAGGGGAGAACACTGAAGCTTTCTTT CASSQEIGENTEAFF few TRBJ1-1 - TRBV4-2
TGTGCCAGCAGCCGGGACAGATGGACCATCTCTGGGGCCAACGTCCTGACTTTC CASSRDRWTISGANVLTF - TRBJ2-6 TRBD1 TRBV7-2
TGCAGCGTTGAAGATGACAGGGAGGCTGAAGCTTTCTTT CSVEDDREAEAFF - TRBJ1-1 TRBD1 TRBV29-1
TGTGCCAGCACCCAAGGGGGTGTGGACTATGGCTACACCTTC CASTQGGVDYGYTF few TRBJ1-2 - TRBV7-9
TGTGCCATCAGTGCGCAGGGTTCGAACACTGAAGCTTTCTTT CAISAQGSNTEAFF - TRBJ1-1 - TRBV10-3
TGCGCCAGCAGCCCATCCACAACGGACACTAATCAGCCCCAGCATTTT CASSPSTTDTNQPQHF - TRBJ1-5 - TRBV5-1
TGCGCCAGCAGCCTTATAAGCGGGGTCCAAGAGACCCAGTACTTC CASSLISGVQETQYF - TRBJ2-5 TRBD2 TRBV5-1
TGCGCCAGCACTAAACCGGGACAGCCCTACAATGAGCAGTTCTTC CASTKPGQPYNEQFF - TRBJ2-1 TRBD1 TRBV5-1
TGTGCCAGCAGCCAGGACAGGGGAAATTCACCCCTCCACTTT CASSQDRGNSPLHF - TRBJ1-6 TRBD1 TRBV4-2
TGTGCCAGCAGCCAAGATCGGAGAGCAGCTGAGCAGTTCTTC CASSQDRRAAEQFF - TRBJ2-1 - TRBV4-2
TGCGCCAGCAGCCAGGTCTCGGGCGAGCGGTGGAACTATGGCTACACCTTC CASSQVSGERWNYGYTF - TRBJ1-2 - TRBV4-1
TGTGCCAGCAGCGTAGGGAGGGACGGTGGAGATGAAGCTTTCTTT CASSVGRDGGDEAFF - TRBJ1-1 - TRBV9
TGTGCCAGCAGTCTTGGGGGGGGTTACGAGCAGTACTTC CASSLGGGYEQYF few TRBJ2-7 TRBD2 TRBV6-1
TGCGCCAGCAGCCAAGATACATTGAGGGTTGAGCTGTTTTTT CASSQDTLRVELFF once TRBJ2-2 - TRBV4-3
TGTGCCAGCACCCCCTTCTTCCCCGGGGAGCTGTTTTTT CASTPFFPGELFF - TRBJ2-2 - TRBV27
TGTGCCAGCAGTGATCACCGCCGAGCTCGGGAGCTGTTTTTT CASSDHRRARELFF - TRBJ2-2 - TRBV25-1
TGTGCCAGCTCACCTGCCGGGACAGTCTATGGCTACACCTTC CASSPAGTVYGYTF - TRBJ1-2 TRBD1 TRBV18